This T cell receptor (beta chain) was recorded in a study of blood T cell repertoires in COVID-19. In the study overall: From the United States, Italy and Spain came samples of acute and convalescent COVID-19. PBMCs, B-cell-depleted T cells, or T cells provided the cDNA or gDNA that made up the material.

With 4 bases clipped from V and 1 base from J, the junction kept 11 bases outside the gene matches. The CDR3 covers 16 residues. Germline V gene lookup returns CDR1 SGHRS and CDR2 YFSETQ. Authors' data handling: Estimated nucleated cell counts came from reference gene primer amplification. Sequencing used immunoSEQ multiplex PCR; TCRdb keeps in-frame clones, though not all of them. The V and J calls and clone size are taken from that table; D and trimming were inferred from the DNA. This sample has about 190,000 clones, with around 83% found just once. The source is a young woman with active or convalescent COVID-19. Sequences were obtained from peripheral blood. J is TRBJ2-7 and V is TRBV5-1; TRBD1 matches 7 bases. CDR3 loop: CASSPSGQAISYEQYF. CDR3 nucleotides: TGCGCCAGCAGCCCCAGCGGACAGGCGATATCCTACGAGCAGTACTTC.